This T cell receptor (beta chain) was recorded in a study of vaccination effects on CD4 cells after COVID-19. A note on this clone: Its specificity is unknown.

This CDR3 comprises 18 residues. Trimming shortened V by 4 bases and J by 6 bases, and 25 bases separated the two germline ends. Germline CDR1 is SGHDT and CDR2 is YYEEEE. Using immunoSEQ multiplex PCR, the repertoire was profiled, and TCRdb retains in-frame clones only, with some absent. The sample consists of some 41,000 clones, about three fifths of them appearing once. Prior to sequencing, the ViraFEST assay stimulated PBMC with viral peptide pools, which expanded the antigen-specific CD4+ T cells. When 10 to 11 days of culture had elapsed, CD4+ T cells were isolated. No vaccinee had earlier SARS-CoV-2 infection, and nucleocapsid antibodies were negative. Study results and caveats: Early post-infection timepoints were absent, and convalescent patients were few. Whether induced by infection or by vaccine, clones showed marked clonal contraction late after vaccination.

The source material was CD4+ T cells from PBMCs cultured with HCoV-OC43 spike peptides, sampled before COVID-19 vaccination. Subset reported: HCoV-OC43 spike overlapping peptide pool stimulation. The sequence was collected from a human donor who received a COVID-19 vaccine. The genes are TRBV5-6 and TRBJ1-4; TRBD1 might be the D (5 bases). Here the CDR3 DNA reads TGTGCCAGCAGCCGGCAAGGAGCCTGGGGGATGGTCGATGAAAAACTGTTTTTT. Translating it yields CASSRQGAWGMVDEKLFF.